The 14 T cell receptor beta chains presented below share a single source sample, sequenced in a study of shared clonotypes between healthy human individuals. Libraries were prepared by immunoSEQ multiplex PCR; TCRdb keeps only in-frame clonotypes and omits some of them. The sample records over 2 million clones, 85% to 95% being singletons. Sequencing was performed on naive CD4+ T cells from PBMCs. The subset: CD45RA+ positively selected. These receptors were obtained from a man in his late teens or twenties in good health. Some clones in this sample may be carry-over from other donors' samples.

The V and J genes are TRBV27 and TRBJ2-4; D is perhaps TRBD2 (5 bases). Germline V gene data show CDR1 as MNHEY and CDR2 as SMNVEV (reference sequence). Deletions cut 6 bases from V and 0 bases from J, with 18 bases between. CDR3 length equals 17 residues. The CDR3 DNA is TGTGCCAGCAGCAGTCGGTGGAGCGGACTAGCCAAAAACATTCAGTACTTC. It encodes CASSSRWSGLAKNIQYF.

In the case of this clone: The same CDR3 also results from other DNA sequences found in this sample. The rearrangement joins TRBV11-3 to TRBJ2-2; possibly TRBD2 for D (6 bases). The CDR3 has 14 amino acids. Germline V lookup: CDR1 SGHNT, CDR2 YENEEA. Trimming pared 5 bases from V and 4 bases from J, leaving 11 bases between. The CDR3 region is CASSLSGVTGELFF. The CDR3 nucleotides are TGTGCCAGCAGCCTCTCGGGGGTCACCGGGGAGCTGTTTTTT.

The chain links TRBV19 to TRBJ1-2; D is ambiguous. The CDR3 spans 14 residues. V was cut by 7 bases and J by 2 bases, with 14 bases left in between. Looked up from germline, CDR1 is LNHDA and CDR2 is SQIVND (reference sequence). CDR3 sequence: CASKDADYNYGYTF. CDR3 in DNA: TGTGCCAGTAAGGATGCAGACTACAACTATGGCTACACCTTC.

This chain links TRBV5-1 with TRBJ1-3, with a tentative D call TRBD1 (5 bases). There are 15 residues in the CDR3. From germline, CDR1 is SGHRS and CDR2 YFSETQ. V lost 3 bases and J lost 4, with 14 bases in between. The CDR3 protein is CASSSVPQAGNTIYF. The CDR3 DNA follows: TGCGCCAGCAGCTCTGTCCCACAGGCCGGAAACACCATATATTTT.

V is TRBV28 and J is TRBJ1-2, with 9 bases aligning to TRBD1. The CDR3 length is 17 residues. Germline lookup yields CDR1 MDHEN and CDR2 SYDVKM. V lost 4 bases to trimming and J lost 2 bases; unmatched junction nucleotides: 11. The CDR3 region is CASSWTGVRVENYGYTF. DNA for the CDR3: TGTGCCAGCAGTTGGACAGGGGTGAGGGTCGAGAACTATGGCTACACCTTC.

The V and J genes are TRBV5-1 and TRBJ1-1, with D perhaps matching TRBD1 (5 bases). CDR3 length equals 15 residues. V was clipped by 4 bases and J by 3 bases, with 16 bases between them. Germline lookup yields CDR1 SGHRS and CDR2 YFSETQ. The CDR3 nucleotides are TGCGCCAGCAGCCCGACGGCATTGGGGGACACTGAAGCTTTCTTT. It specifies CASSPTALGDTEAFF.

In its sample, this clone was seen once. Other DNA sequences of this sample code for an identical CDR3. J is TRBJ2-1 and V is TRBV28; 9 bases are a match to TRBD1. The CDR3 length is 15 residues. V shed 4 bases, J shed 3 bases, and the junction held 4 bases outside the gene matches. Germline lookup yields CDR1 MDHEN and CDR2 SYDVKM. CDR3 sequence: CASSSPGQGYNEQFF. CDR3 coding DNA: TGTGCCAGCAGTTCACCGGGACAGGGCTACAATGAGCAGTTCTTC. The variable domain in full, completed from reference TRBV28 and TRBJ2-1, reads DVKVTQSSRYLVKRTGEKVFLECVQDMDHENMFWYRQDPGLGLRLIYFSYDVKMKEKGDIPEGYSVSREKKERFSLILESASTNQTSMYLCASSSPGQGYNEQFFGPGTRLTVL.

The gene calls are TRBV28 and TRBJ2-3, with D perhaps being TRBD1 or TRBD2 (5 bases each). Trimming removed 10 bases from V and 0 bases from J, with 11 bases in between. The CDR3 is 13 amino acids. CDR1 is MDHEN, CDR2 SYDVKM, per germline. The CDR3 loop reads CATQEGSTDTQYF. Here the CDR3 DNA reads TGTGCCACCCAAGAGGGGAGCACAGATACGCAGTATTTT.

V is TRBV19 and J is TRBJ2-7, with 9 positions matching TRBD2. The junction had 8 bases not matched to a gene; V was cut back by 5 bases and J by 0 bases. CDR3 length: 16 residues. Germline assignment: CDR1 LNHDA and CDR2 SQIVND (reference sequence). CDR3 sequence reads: CASSPRFSGSSYEQYF. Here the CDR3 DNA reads TGTGCCAGTAGTCCTCGGTTTAGCGGGAGCTCCTACGAGCAGTACTTC.

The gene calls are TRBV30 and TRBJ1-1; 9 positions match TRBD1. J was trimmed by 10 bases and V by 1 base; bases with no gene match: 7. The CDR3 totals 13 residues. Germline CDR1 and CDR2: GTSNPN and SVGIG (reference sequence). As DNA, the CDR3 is TGTGCCTGGAGTGAGAGGACAGGGGATTTAGCTTTCTTT. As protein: CAWSERTGDLAFF.

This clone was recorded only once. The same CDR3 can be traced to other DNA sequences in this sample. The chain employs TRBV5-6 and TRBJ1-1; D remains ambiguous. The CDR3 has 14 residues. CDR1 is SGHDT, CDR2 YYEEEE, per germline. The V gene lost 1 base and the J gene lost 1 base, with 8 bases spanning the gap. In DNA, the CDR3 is TGTGCCAGCAGCTTGCGTGGCAGGAACACTGAAGCTTTCTTT. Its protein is CASSLRGRNTEAFF. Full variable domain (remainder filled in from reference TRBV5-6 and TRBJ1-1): DAGVTQSPTHLIKTRGQQVTLRCSPKSGHDTVSWYQQALGQGPQFIFQYYEEEERQRGNFPDRFSGHQFPNYSSELNVNALLLGDSALYLCASSLRGRNTEAFFGQGTRLTVV.

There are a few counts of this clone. CDR3 DNA: TGTGCCTGGAGTCAAGGGGTGGCTGAAGCTTTCTTT. Its translation is CAWSQGVAEAFF. The chain uses TRBV30 and TRBJ1-1, with D maybe TRBD1 (5 bases). The germline V gene encodes CDR1 GTSNPN and CDR2 SVGIG (reference sequence). The CDR3 has 12 amino acids. The V end was cut by 2 bases, the J end by 6 bases, with 10 bases between.

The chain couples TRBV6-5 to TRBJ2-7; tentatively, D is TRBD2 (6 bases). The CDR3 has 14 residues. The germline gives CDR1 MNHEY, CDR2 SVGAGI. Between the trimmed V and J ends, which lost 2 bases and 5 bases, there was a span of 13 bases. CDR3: CASSYDWGGNEQYF. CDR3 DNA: TGTGCCAGCAGTTACGATTGGGGAGGAAACGAGCAGTACTTC.

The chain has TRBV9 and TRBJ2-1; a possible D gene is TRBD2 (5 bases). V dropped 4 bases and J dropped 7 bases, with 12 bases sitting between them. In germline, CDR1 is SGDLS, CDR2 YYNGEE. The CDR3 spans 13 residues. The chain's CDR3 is CASSLRRENEQFF. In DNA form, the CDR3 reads TGTGCCAGCAGCCTTCGACGGGAAAATGAGCAGTTCTTC.